Shown below are 30 T cell receptor beta chains from a single sample sequenced in a study of shared clonotypes between healthy human individuals. Measured with immunoSEQ multiplex PCR; TCRdb has only the in-frame clones, and not every one. The sample includes 450,000 to 700,000 clones, around 95% seen only once; the top ten take 0.085% to 0.11%. The naive CD8 population came from CD45RO-negative cells selected for CCR7, without terminally differentiated effector memory CD45RA+ cells. Sequencing used naive CD8+ T cells sorted from blood. These receptors were obtained from a woman in her thirties in good health.

The rearrangement joins TRBV13 to TRBJ2-7; 11 bases are shared with TRBD1. Germline V gene lookup returns CDR1 PRHDT and CDR2 FYEKMQ (reference sequence). Losses at the gene ends were 4 bases for V and 3 bases for J; bases not matched to a gene: 5. The CDR3 has 15 residues. In DNA form, the CDR3 reads TGTGCCAGCAGCTCGGTTGGGACAGGGGGCTACGAGCAGTACTTC. This encodes CASSSVGTGGYEQYF.

The chain links TRBV6-4 to TRBJ1-1; the D is unclear. The CDR3 totals 14 residues. Looked up from germline, CDR1 is MRHNA and CDR2 is SNTAGT. Trimming took 0 bases from V and 2 from J, leaving 7 bases between them. The CDR3 bases are TGTGCCAGCAGTGACTCGAGGGTAAACACTGAAGCTTTCTTT. Its translation is CASSDSRVNTEAFF.

The J gene is TRBJ1-3, the V gene TRBV7-8; D unclear. The CDR3 has 15 amino acids. From germline, CDR1 is SGHVS and CDR2 FQNEAQ. Between the trimmed V and J ends, which lost 5 bases and 0 bases, there was a span of 11 bases. The CDR3 bases are TGTGCCAGCAGCCCCCGACTGAGCTCTGGAAACACCATATATTTT. It yields the protein CASSPRLSSGNTIYF.

This sequence joins TRBV12-1 and TRBJ2-1; the D call TRBD1 from the table was never checked on the DNA. TRBV12-1 is annotated as a pseudogene. The CDR3 contains 16 residues. The CDR3 region is CASSFLWRQIYNEQFF. The CDR3 coding sequence is TGTGCCAGCAGCTTCCTGTGGCGACAGATATACAATGAGCAGTTCTTC.

The rearrangement joins TRBV27 to TRBJ2-1; D might be TRBD1 (5 bases). The CDR3 contains 13 residues. The ends were cut back, 5 bases at V and 7 bases at J, with 12 bases in the middle. Looked up from germline, CDR1 is MNHEY and CDR2 is SMNVEV (reference sequence). CDR3 protein: CASSLTAMNEQFF. The CDR3 DNA sequence: TGTGCCAGCAGTCTGACAGCCATGAATGAGCAGTTCTTC.

This clone showed up just once. J is TRBJ2-1 and V is TRBV14, with no clear D. Germline CDR1 and CDR2: SGHDN and FVKESK. The CDR3 has 12 residues. V shed 3 bases and J shed 10 bases, with 10 bases lying between them. This chain's CDR3 is CASSHFNQEQFF. CDR3 in DNA: TGTGCCAGCAGCCATTTCAATCAGGAGCAGTTCTTC. Filled out from reference TRBV14 and TRBJ2-1, the complete variable domain reads EAGVTQFPSHSVIEKGQTVTLRCDPISGHDNLYWYRRVMGKEIKFLLHFVKESKQDESGMPNNRFLAERTGGTYSTLKVQPAELEDSGVYFCASSHFNQEQFFGPGTRLTVL.

V usage is TRBV13 and J usage is TRBJ2-3; 10 positions match TRBD2. Per the germline V gene, CDR1 is PRHDT and CDR2 is FYEKMQ (reference sequence). V trimming: 1 base; J trimming: 0 bases; junction bases outside the gene matches: 4. The CDR3 loop spans 17 amino acids. As DNA, the CDR3 is TGTGCCAGCAGCTTAGCTACTAGCGGGATAAGCACAGATACGCAGTATTTT. The encoded protein is CASSLATSGISTDTQYF. The whole variable domain, filled in from reference TRBV13 and TRBJ2-3, reads AAGVIQSPRHLIKEKRETATLKCYPIPRHDTVYWYQQGPGQDPQFLISFYEKMQSDKGSIPDRFSAQQFSDYHSELNMSSLELGDSALYFCASSLATSGISTDTQYFGPGTRLTVL.

The V gene is TRBV11-2, the J gene TRBJ2-1; TRBD2 matches at 9 bases. This CDR3 is 16 amino acids long. V lost 1 base to trimming and J lost 6 bases; unmatched junction nucleotides: 7. Germline CDR1 and CDR2: SGHAT and FQNNGV. The CDR3 is CASSLGELAGGNEQFF. CDR3 DNA sequence: TGTGCCAGCAGCTTAGGAGAACTAGCGGGCGGCAATGAGCAGTTCTTC.

The chain couples TRBV1 to TRBJ2-2. TRBV1 is annotated as a pseudogene. The CDR3 has 16 residues. The CDR3 region is CTSSQGGTQNTGELFF. Here the CDR3 DNA reads TGCACCAGCAGCCAGGGCGGGACACAAAACACCGGGGAGCTGTTTTTT.

The chain combines TRBV27 with TRBJ2-7, with D perhaps assigned TRBD1 or TRBD2 (5 bases each). The CDR3 loop spans 16 amino acids. CDR1 is MNHEY and CDR2 is SMNVEV in the germline V gene (reference sequence). The ends were cut back, 3 bases at V and 2 bases at J, with 17 bases in the middle. The CDR3 sequence is CASSLILAKGPYEQYF. The CDR3 DNA sequence: TGTGCCAGCAGTTTGATACTTGCGAAGGGACCCTACGAGCAGTACTTC.

The V call is TRBV10-1, the J call TRBJ2-3; 7 bases agree with TRBD2. J was trimmed by 3 bases and V by 5 bases; bases with no gene match: 8. CDR1 WNHNN and CDR2 SYGVQD come from the germline V gene (reference sequence). The CDR3 spans 15 residues. Here the CDR3 DNA reads TGCGCCAGCAGTCAGCGGGGAGTGGGTACAGATACGCAGTATTTT. Amino acid sequence: CASSQRGVGTDTQYF.

The rearrangement links TRBV4-1 to TRBJ1-5, with a tentative D call TRBD1 (5 bases). This CDR3 comprises 17 residues. CDR1 is MGHRA and CDR2 is YSYEKL in the germline V gene. The V gene lost 1 base and the J gene lost 0 bases, with 13 bases spanning the gap. CDR3 in DNA: TGCGCCAGCAGCCAAGTGGGGGACTCTTATAGCAATCAGCCCCAGCATTTT. Translation: CASSQVGDSYSNQPQHF.

The CDR3 bases are TGTGCCAGCAGCTTCAGGCAGGTGGTAAACACCGGGGAGCTGTTTTTT. The encoded protein is CASSFRQVVNTGELFF. The gene calls are TRBV13 and TRBJ2-2; D remains ambiguous. Trimming stripped 3 bases from V and 2 bases from J, with 13 bases between. The CDR3 has 16 amino acids. Germline CDR1 reads PRHDT; CDR2 reads FYEKMQ (reference sequence). Complete variable domain (other parts from reference TRBV13 and TRBJ2-2): AAGVIQSPRHLIKEKRETATLKCYPIPRHDTVYWYQQGPGQDPQFLISFYEKMQSDKGSIPDRFSAQQFSDYHSELNMSSLELGDSALYFCASSFRQVVNTGELFFGEGSRLTVL.

The rearrangement joins TRBV6-5 to TRBJ1-1; D gene ambiguous. Trimming took 5 bases from V and 3 from J, leaving 16 bases between them. The CDR3 loop spans 15 amino acids. CDR1 and CDR2 from the germline V gene are MNHEY and SVGAGI. CDR3: CASSPMSVRYTEAFF. For the CDR3, the DNA is TGTGCCAGCAGTCCGATGAGCGTTCGGTACACTGAAGCTTTCTTT.

This chain connects TRBV11-1 to TRBJ2-7, with unresolved D. CDR3 length: 13 amino acids. CDR1 SGHAT and CDR2 FQDESV come from the germline V gene (reference sequence). V shed 5 bases and J shed 4 bases, with 12 bases lying between them. This CDR3 reads CASSTPELYEQYF. Written as DNA, the CDR3 is TGTGCCAGCAGCACCCCAGAGCTTTACGAGCAGTACTTC.

The gene calls are TRBV27 and TRBJ1-1; the D gene is possibly TRBD1 (6 bases). The CDR3 has 14 amino acids. Germline CDR1 reads MNHEY; CDR2 reads SMNVEV (reference sequence). The germline V and J ends were trimmed by 5 bases and 5 bases, with 15 bases remaining between them. This chain's CDR3 is CASSQRGVGTEAFF. DNA of the CDR3: TGTGCCAGCAGTCAAAGGGGGGTGGGGACTGAAGCTTTCTTT.

This clone is a singleton in its sample. The V call is TRBV4-1, the J call TRBJ2-7, with D tentatively TRBD2 (5 bases). CDR3 length: 14 amino acids. Germline-derived CDR1 and CDR2 are MGHRA and YSYEKL. Trimming removed 1 base at V and 2 bases at J, with 9 bases between. CDR3 DNA: TGCGCCAGCAGCCAAGCGCCCGGGGCCTACGAGCAGTACTTC. It yields the protein CASSQAPGAYEQYF.

The chain combines TRBV28 with TRBJ2-7, with 8 bases identical to TRBD1. Germline V lookup: CDR1 MDHEN, CDR2 SYDVKM. This CDR3 comprises 16 residues. V trimming: 7 bases; J trimming: 3 bases; junction bases outside the gene matches: 14. The CDR3 DNA is TGTGCCAGCACCCAGTTTAGAGGGACAGGCGTCTACGAGCAGTACTTC. Its translation is CASTQFRGTGVYEQYF.

The rearrangement uses TRBV7-9 and TRBJ2-2; 12 nucleotides match TRBD2. This CDR3 has 16 amino acids. Germline V CDR1 and CDR2: SEHNR, FQNEAQ (reference sequence). Germline trimming cut 5 bases from V and 5 bases from J; bases unmatched to any gene: 6. The CDR3 protein is CASSMTSGSGTGELFF. DNA for the CDR3: TGTGCCAGCAGCATGACTAGCGGGAGCGGTACCGGGGAGCTGTTTTTT.

This rearrangement joins TRBV19 to TRBJ2-5, with D tentatively TRBD1 (5 bases). The CDR3 loop spans 18 amino acids. Trimming removed 1 base at V and 5 bases at J, with 23 bases between. Germline V gene sequence: CDR1 LNHDA, CDR2 SQIVND (reference sequence). CDR3 residues: CASSIGLNRRRVDETQYF. The CDR3 nucleotides are TGTGCCAGTAGTATAGGCTTAAACAGGCGAAGGGTTGATGAGACCCAGTACTTC. The full variable domain, with the rest looked up from reference TRBV19 and TRBJ2-5, is DGGITQSPKYLFRKEGQNVTLSCEQNLNHDAMYWYRQDPGQGLRLIYYSQIVNDFQKGDIAEGYSVSREKKESFPLTVTSAQKNPTAFYLCASSIGLNRRRVDETQYFGPGTRLLVL.

Worth noting for this clone: One end of the junction is discordant with germline, which a read error may explain. The CDR3 region is CASSLGTGQVYGYTF. In DNA form, the CDR3 reads TGTGCCAGCAGCCTAGGGACAGGGCAGGTCTATGGCTACACCTTC. The chain recombines TRBV13 with TRBJ1-2; TRBD1 matches at 9 bases. The CDR3 sequence is 15 residues long. The V gene's germline CDR1 is PRHDT and CDR2 FYEKMQ (reference sequence).

V usage is TRBV13 and J usage is TRBJ2-5, with TRBD1 matching 11 bases. Germline values: CDR1 PRHDT, CDR2 FYEKMQ (reference sequence). The CDR3 consists of 16 residues. The trim removed 5 bases at V and 4 bases at J, leaving 9 bases unmatched. The CDR3 reads CASSTRDRGIGETQYF. CDR3 nucleotide sequence: TGTGCCAGCAGCACCCGGGACAGGGGGATAGGAGAGACCCAGTACTTC.

The chain is built from TRBV5-1 and TRBJ2-7; no reliable D call. The ends were cut back, 3 bases at V and 2 bases at J, with 6 bases in the middle. CDR3 size: 12 residues. CDR1 and CDR2 (germline): SGHRS, YFSETQ. The CDR3 is CASSSDAYEQYF. CDR3 nucleotide sequence: TGCGCCAGCAGCTCTGACGCCTACGAGCAGTACTTC. Supplemented by reference TRBV5-1 and TRBJ2-7, the full variable domain reads KAGVTQTPRYLIKTRGQQVTLSCSPISGHRSVSWYQQTPGQGLQFLFEYFSETQRNKGNFPGRFSGRQFSNSRSEMNVSTLELGDSALYLCASSSDAYEQYFGPGTRLTVT.

The genes are TRBV27 and TRBJ1-1, with D hard to call. CDR1 MNHEY and CDR2 SMNVEV come from the germline V gene (reference sequence). V lost 6 bases and J 7 bases, leaving 9 bases between the germline ends. The CDR3 runs 11 residues. The CDR3 region is CASRSGDEAFF. DNA for the CDR3: TGTGCCAGCAGGAGTGGGGATGAAGCTTTCTTT.

The chain links TRBV13 to TRBJ2-1; D unresolved. The CDR3 sequence is 13 residues long. Germline CDR1 reads PRHDT; CDR2 reads FYEKMQ (reference sequence). V dropped 0 bases and J dropped 7 bases, with 7 bases sitting between them. The CDR3 sequence is CASSLGPINEQFF. The CDR3 DNA follows: TGTGCCAGCAGCTTAGGTCCGATAAATGAGCAGTTCTTC. Variable domain in full (rest from reference TRBV13 and TRBJ2-1): AAGVIQSPRHLIKEKRETATLKCYPIPRHDTVYWYQQGPGQDPQFLISFYEKMQSDKGSIPDRFSAQQFSDYHSELNMSSLELGDSALYFCASSLGPINEQFFGPGTRLTVL.

The gene calls are TRBV11-2 and TRBJ2-5; 8 bases agree with TRBD1. Unmatched junction bases numbered 10, after V lost 4 bases and J lost 3 bases. The CDR3 contains 16 residues. CDR1 and CDR2 from the germline V gene are SGHAT and FQNNGV. CDR3 sequence (DNA): TGTGCCAGCAGCTCGCTACCTGGACAGGGTAAAGAGACCCAGTACTTC. This translates into CASSSLPGQGKETQYF.

The CDR3 nucleotides read TGTGCCAGCAGTTTAAATCTACAGGGTCTCCCTGAAGCTTTCTTT. Protein: CASSLNLQGLPEAFF. V and J are TRBV27 and TRBJ1-1, with a possible D match to TRBD1 (6 bases). The CDR3 loop spans 15 amino acids. Germline lookup yields CDR1 MNHEY and CDR2 SMNVEV (reference sequence). With 2 bases removed from V and 6 bases from J, the gap between germline ends came to 16 bases.

This clone was found once. The chain combines TRBV7-2 with TRBJ2-7; D uncertain. Germline assignment: CDR1 SGHTA and CDR2 FQGNSA. V lost 2 bases to trimming and J lost 5 bases, with 22 bases between them. The CDR3 spans 17 residues. The CDR3 loop reads CASSLYTSPRIDHEQYF. The CDR3 DNA reads TGTGCCAGCAGCTTATATACCTCCCCCCGCATAGATCACGAGCAGTACTTC.

The gene calls are TRBV6-5 and TRBJ2-5; 8 bases match TRBD2. Gene TRBJ2-7 matches the end of the DNA better, so the J call may be wrong. Germline CDR1 and CDR2: MNHEY and SVGAGI. The CDR3 sequence is 15 residues long. The CDR3 region is CASSVLAALSYEQYF. The CDR3 DNA reads TGTGCCAGCAGCGTACTAGCGGCACTCTCCTACGAGCAGTACTTC.

The V call is TRBV5-1, the J call TRBJ2-1, with D possibly being TRBD1 or TRBD2 (6 bases each). Germline CDR1 reads SGHRS; CDR2 reads YFSETQ. The ends were cut back, 1 base at V and 0 bases at J, with 14 bases in the middle. CDR3 length: 17 amino acids. CDR3 protein: CASSLLSGASSYNEQFF. CDR3 DNA: TGCGCCAGCAGCTTGTTGTCGGGGGCCAGCTCCTACAATGAGCAGTTCTTC.